The TCR beta chain under discussion was sequenced for a study of blood T cell repertoires in COVID-19. Overall study context: The study drew acute and convalescent COVID-19 samples from the United States, Italy and Spain. The analysed material was cDNA or gDNA that came from T cells, B-cell-depleted T cells, or PBMCs.

Germline CDR1 and CDR2: SGHRS and YFSETQ. The V end lost 3 bases, the J end lost 1 base, and 7 bases lay between the germline ends. This CDR3 is 14 amino acids long. Self-reported history from a screening survey and questionnaire set each donor's cohort. Original methodology: Counts of nucleated cells, estimated from reference gene primer amplification, were obtained. The repertoire was sequenced with immunoSEQ multiplex PCR; TCRdb's copy has only in-frame clones and lacks some. For V, J and clone size, that table is used; D and trimming come from the DNA. Altogether hundreds of thousands of clones are present, 82% being singletons, with the ten largest covering approximately 3.1%.

Sequencing was carried out using PBMCs or T cells enriched from blood (not recorded which). V usage is TRBV5-1 and J usage is TRBJ2-2; a weak D match, TRBD1 (6 bases). This TCR came from a woman between 55 and 75 years old who had recovered from COVID-19. This CDR3 is CASSSDRNTGELFF. The CDR3 DNA sequence: TGCGCCAGCAGCTCGGACAGGAACACCGGGGAGCTGTTTTTT.